The 17 T cell receptor beta chains below were found in one sample sequenced in a study of T cells in Graves' hyperthyroidism and ophthalmopathy (dated by TCRdb to about 2019). Libraries were built with multiplex PCR. Instrument on record: Illumina HiSeq 2000. TCR beta CDR3 regions were amplified from RNA transcripts. The TCR CDR3 was subjected to a first round of RT-PCR using the HTBI primer set and the Qiagen OneStep RT-PCR kit. The public reads were quality trimmed at Q25 with fastp and then assembled into clones with MiXCR by TCRdb, keeping productive beta chains. Rows with one shared CDR3 protein collapse into an entry with the most common genes and DNA. The sample records roughly 510,000 distinct CDR3 sequences, around 20% of which are singletons. The ten most abundant clones make up more than 20% of the sample. The sequencing sample was made of blood. Receptors were obtained from a man younger than 35 with Graves' hyperthyroidism.

The gene calls are TRBV5-5 and TRBJ2-2; a possible D gene is TRBD2 (7 bases). Trimming pared 0 bases from V and 5 bases from J, leaving 14 bases between. The length of the CDR3 is 16 residues. CDR1 SGHKS and CDR2 YYEKEE come from the germline V gene (reference sequence). The CDR3, as DNA: TGTGCCAGCAGCTTGGCTCCTAGGGGGGGAACCGGGGAGCTGTTTTTT. Amino acid sequence: CASSLAPRGGTGELFF.

V is TRBV5-1 and J is TRBJ2-7; 9 bases are shared with TRBD1. Losses at the gene ends were 4 bases for V and 1 base for J; bases not matched to a gene: 6. CDR1 and CDR2 from the germline V gene are SGHRS and YFSETQ. This CDR3 spans 15 amino acids. CDR3 in amino acids: CASSRDRASSYEQYF. CDR3 bases: TGCGCCAGCAGCAGGGACAGGGCGTCATCCTACGAGCAGTACTTC.

This clonotype was observed many times. The chain employs TRBV7-9 and TRBJ1-2; D perhaps matches TRBD1 (5 bases). CDR3 length: 12 residues. V lost 11 bases and J 2 bases, leaving 12 bases between the germline ends. The germline gives CDR1 SEHNR, CDR2 FQNEAQ (reference sequence). CDR3 protein: CALGPGNYGYTF. In DNA form, the CDR3 reads TGTGCCCTAGGCCCAGGGAACTATGGCTACACCTTC. The complete variable domain, with remaining parts taken from reference TRBV7-9 and TRBJ1-2, reads DTGVSQNPRHKITKRGQNVTFRCDPISEHNRLYWYRQTLGQGPEFLTYFQNEAQLEKSRLLSDRFSAERPKGSFSTLEIQRTEQGDSAMYLCALGPGNYGYTFGSGTRLTVV.

This clonotype was observed many times. V usage is TRBV7-9 and J usage is TRBJ2-7; 7 nucleotides match TRBD2. This CDR3 is built from 14 residues. The germline V gene has CDR1 SEHNR and CDR2 FQNEAQ (reference sequence). The ends lost 1 base at V and 4 bases at J; junction bases unmatched: 4. CDR3 sequence reads: CASSLDGGWYEQYF. CDR3 coding DNA: TGTGCCAGCAGCTTAGACGGGGGGTGGTACGAGCAGTACTTC.

V and J are TRBV11-2 and TRBJ2-7; 13 bases align to TRBD2. Unmatched junction bases numbered 9, after V lost 5 bases and J lost 2 bases. Looked up from germline, CDR1 is SGHAT and CDR2 is FQNNGV. This CDR3 has 17 residues. CDR3 coding DNA: TGTGCCAGCAGCCTCGCCAGACTAGCGGGAGGTCCCTACGAGCAGTACTTC. It is translated as CASSLARLAGGPYEQYF. Filled out from reference TRBV11-2 and TRBJ2-7, the complete variable domain reads EAGVAQSPRYKIIEKRQSVAFWCNPISGHATLYWYQQILGQGPKLLIQFQNNGVVDDSQLPKDRFSAERLKGVDSTLKIQPAKLEDSAVYLCASSLARLAGGPYEQYFGPGTRLTVT.

There are a few counts of this clonotype. This rearrangement joins TRBV20-1 to TRBJ2-2; 9 bases agree with TRBD1. This CDR3 is 14 amino acids long. The germline gives CDR1 DFQATT, CDR2 SNEGSKA (reference sequence). The J segment lost 7 bases and the V segment lost 5 bases, leaving 8 bases of the junction unmatched. The DNA of the CDR3 is TGCAGTGCTTCCTGGACAGGGGCAGGCGGGGAGCTGTTTTTT. Translated, it gives CSASWTGAGGELFF.

This clonotype showed up many times. The chain combines TRBV12-5 with TRBJ2-5; D not certain. Germline V lookup: CDR1 LGHNT, CDR2 FRNRAP. The CDR3 loop spans 17 amino acids. The V end lost 1 base, the J end lost 5 bases, and 20 bases lay between the germline ends. CDR3 loop: CASGLGRLLGTRETQYF. CDR3 sequence (DNA): TGTGCTAGTGGTTTGGGACGACTCCTTGGTACCCGGGAGACCCAGTACTTC.

V usage is TRBV20-1 and J usage is TRBJ1-5; D may be TRBD1 (5 bases). Trimming left V 6 bases short and J 6 bases short, with 6 bases between. The CDR3 consists of 10 residues. Germline V gene lookup returns CDR1 DFQATT and CDR2 SNEGSKA (reference sequence). The CDR3 protein is CSAGTQPQHF. CDR3 nucleotide sequence: TGCAGTGCCGGGACTCAGCCCCAGCATTTT.

This clonotype was seen ten or more times. The chain carries TRBV12-3 or TRBV12-4 and TRBJ1-2, with a weak D call TRBD1 (5 bases). Trimming pared 9 bases from V and 6 bases from J, leaving 17 bases between. The CDR3 length is 13 residues. The CDR3 sequence: CASSTGQAHGYTF. The CDR3 DNA follows: TGTGCCAGTTCCACGGGGCAGGCGCATGGCTACACCTTC.

This clonotype has more than one count but fewer than ten. The chain links TRBV10-3 to TRBJ2-3; 8 positions agree with TRBD2. V lost 10 bases, J lost 1 base, and 10 bases stayed unmatched. This CDR3 is 15 amino acids long. Per germline, CDR1 ENHRY and CDR2 SYGVKD. CDR3 coding DNA: TGTGCCACGTCACCTGGGCGGGGGGGCACAGATACGCAGTATTTT. It is translated as CATSPGRGGTDTQYF.

This clonotype was observed at least ten times. The CDR3 sequence is CASSESPAGLGNTIYF. Here the CDR3 DNA reads TGCGCCAGCAGTGAGTCCCCGGCAGGACTTGGAAACACCATATATTTT. The rearrangement uses TRBV10-1 and TRBJ1-3; unclear D gene. Germline values: CDR1 WNHNN, CDR2 SYGVQD (reference sequence). The V end was cut by 0 bases, the J end by 3 bases, with 12 bases between. CDR3 length: 16 amino acids.

This rearrangement joins TRBV7-8 to TRBJ1-2; D is unresolved. V lost 8 bases to trimming and J lost 8 bases, with 12 bases between them. Germline-derived CDR1 and CDR2 are SGHVS and FQNEAQ. This CDR3 region has 11 residues. The chain's CDR3 is CASGPGWGYTF. The DNA of the CDR3 is TGTGCCAGCGGCCCGGGGTGGGGCTACACCTTC. The whole variable domain, filled in from reference TRBV7-8 and TRBJ1-2, reads GAGVSQSPRYKVAKRGQDVALRCDPISGHVSLFWYQQALGQGPEFLTYFQNEAQLDKSGLPSDRFFAERPEGSVSTLKIQRTQQEDSAVYLCASGPGWGYTFGSGTRLTVV.

This clonotype was counted ten times or more. The rearrangement uses TRBV20-1 and TRBJ2-3, with TRBD1 matching 9 bases. Looked up from germline, CDR1 is DFQATT and CDR2 is SNEGSKA (reference sequence). J was trimmed by 5 bases and V by 4 bases; bases with no gene match: 4. The CDR3 totals 13 residues. Written as DNA, the CDR3 is TGCAGTGCTAACAGGGGGCGAGAAGATACGCAGTATTTT. Amino acids: CSANRGREDTQYF.

This clonotype was detected ten times or more. The chain couples TRBV6-5 to TRBJ2-5, with TRBD1 matching 9 bases. V was pared by 4 bases and J by 5 bases, with 5 bases of the junction left unmatched. The CDR3 totals 14 residues. Germline CDR1 MNHEY, CDR2 SVGAGI. The DNA of the CDR3 is TGTGCCAGCAGTTCAACAGGGGGCAGGGAGACCCAGTACTTC. Protein: CASSSTGGRETQYF.

The chain carries TRBV6-1 and TRBJ1-5, with a weak D call TRBD1 (5 bases). Trimming pared 6 bases from V and 2 bases from J, leaving 11 bases between. Germline-derived CDR1 and CDR2 are MNHNS and SASEGT. There are 14 residues in the CDR3. The CDR3 protein is CASRQGRRNQPQHF. In nucleotides, the CDR3 is TGTGCCAGCAGGCAGGGTCGTCGCAATCAGCCCCAGCATTTT.

The table lists this clonotype with many counts. The genes are TRBV15 and TRBJ2-5; unclear D gene. V was clipped by 1 base and J by 4 bases, with 1 base between them. The CDR3 totals 11 residues. Germline assignment: CDR1 LNHNV and CDR2 YYDKDF (reference sequence). The CDR3 reads CATSRGETQYF. CDR3 DNA sequence: TGTGCCACCAGCAGAGGAGAGACCCAGTACTTC.

Only a few counts were recorded for this clonotype. Being one base from a much bigger clone, this may be a read error. CDR3 loop: CASCYGGATEAFF. The CDR3 bases are TGTGCCAGCTGTTACGGAGGGGCCACTGAAGCTTTCTTT. The chain couples TRBV6-5 to TRBJ1-1; D may be TRBD1 (5 bases). Germline V CDR1 and CDR2: MNHEY, SVGAGI. The CDR3 length is 13 residues.